The 27 T cell receptor beta chains below all came from one sample that was sequenced in a study of cytomegalovirus exposure and HLA in healthy donors. Produced via immunoSEQ multiplex PCR; TCRdb's table is partial and in-frame only. The sample lists 150,000 to 160,000 clones, approximately 86% occurring once. Sequencing was carried out using PBMCs. Source of these receptors: a human donor in good health.

This clone appeared a single time. The CDR3 does not end in the conserved phenylalanine or tryptophan, so this is likely a read error. The DNA is omitted, as the CDR3 cannot be located on it reliably, and the CDR3 follows TCRdb's listing. CDR3 in amino acids: CASSPIDKFGI. The V gene is TRBV6-1, the J gene TRBJ1-2. The germline gives CDR1 MNHNS, CDR2 SASEGT. The CDR3 is 11 amino acids long, termini counted.

This clone was found a few times. The chain links TRBV11-2 to TRBJ2-3; 10 nucleotides agree with TRBD1. The length of the CDR3 is 16 residues. Germline values: CDR1 SGHAT, CDR2 FQNNGV. V shed 5 bases, J shed 3 bases, and the junction held 8 bases outside the gene matches. CDR3 amino acids: CASSRRTGGVTDTQYF. The CDR3 DNA is TGTGCCAGCAGCCGCCGGACAGGGGGAGTGACAGATACGCAGTATTTT. Full variable domain (remainder filled in from reference TRBV11-2 and TRBJ2-3): EAGVAQSPRYKIIEKRQSVAFWCNPISGHATLYWYQQILGQGPKLLIQFQNNGVVDDSQLPKDRFSAERLKGVDSTLKIQPAKLEDSAVYLCASSRRTGGVTDTQYFGPGTRLTVL.

V usage is TRBV4-1 and J usage is TRBJ1-5, with a possible D match to TRBD1 (6 bases). The CDR3 has 16 amino acids. Germline CDR1 MGHRA, CDR2 YSYEKL. Trimming took off 0 bases at V and 2 bases at J, with 11 bases between the two ends. In DNA form, the CDR3 reads TGCGCCAGCAGCCAAGATGGCAGGGGCCGCAATCAGCCCCAGCATTTT. Amino acids: CASSQDGRGRNQPQHF.

The CDR3 here is CASSFSGGLGKTYEQYF. The CDR3 DNA is TGTGCCAGCAGTTTTTCAGGGGGACTAGGCAAAACCTACGAGCAGTACTTC. The rearrangement uses TRBV28 and TRBJ2-7; D is possibly TRBD2 (8 bases). The V end was cut by 3 bases, the J end by 2 bases, with 20 bases between. The CDR3 sequence is 17 residues long. Germline loops: CDR1 MDHEN, CDR2 SYDVKM. The full variable domain, in which reference TRBV28 and TRBJ2-7 provide the parts outside the CDR3, is DVKVTQSSRYLVKRTGEKVFLECVQDMDHENMFWYRQDPGLGLRLIYFSYDVKMKEKGDIPEGYSVSREKKERFSLILESASTNQTSMYLCASSFSGGLGKTYEQYFGPGTRLTVT.

The chain is built from TRBV5-1 and TRBJ1-4; 7 bases match TRBD1. Germline V gene data show CDR1 as SGHRS and CDR2 as YFSETQ. Trimming removed 1 base from V and 12 bases from J; junction bases left unmatched: 12. The CDR3 is 15 amino acids. CDR3 loop: CASSLWDSSQGELFF. In nucleotides, the CDR3 is TGCGCCAGCAGCTTGTGGGACAGCTCTCAAGGGGAACTGTTTTTT.

The chain uses TRBV7-9 and TRBJ1-2, with 8 bases matching TRBD1. Germline V gene data show CDR1 as SEHNR and CDR2 as FQNEAQ (reference sequence). This CDR3 region has 15 residues. V trimming: 0 bases; J trimming: 3 bases; junction bases outside the gene matches: 3. CDR3 DNA sequence: TGTGCCAGCAGCTTAGCGACAGGGGTGGACTATGGCTACACCTTC. Translation gives CASSLATGVDYGYTF.

This rearrangement joins TRBV10-3 to TRBJ2-3, with 14 bases matching TRBD2. Per the germline V gene, CDR1 is ENHRY and CDR2 is SYGVKD. With 6 bases clipped from V and 5 bases from J, the junction kept 4 bases outside the gene matches. This CDR3 spans 15 amino acids. Here the CDR3 DNA reads TGTGCCATCAGCCTCGGACTAGCGGGAGGAGATACGCAGTATTTT. It specifies CAISLGLAGGDTQYF.

The chain carries TRBV5-4 and TRBJ1-1, with D perhaps matching TRBD1 (6 bases). The germline gives CDR1 SGHNT, CDR2 YYREEE (reference sequence). The CDR3 has 14 amino acids. Trimming took 0 bases from V and 6 from J, leaving 12 bases between them. Written as DNA, the CDR3 is TGTGCCAGCAGCTTGGTGGGGGCACGGCCTGAAGCTTTCTTT. Translating gives CASSLVGARPEAFF. The variable domain in full, completed from reference TRBV5-4 and TRBJ1-1, reads ETGVTQSPTHLIKTRGQQVTLRCSSQSGHNTVSWYQQALGQGPQFIFQYYREEENGRGNFPPRFSGLQFPNYSSELNVNALELDDSALYLCASSLVGARPEAFFGQGTRLTVV.

The DNA for the CDR3 is TGTGCCAGCCGGGAAGGGAGAACCGGGGAGCTGTTTTTT. Translation gives CASREGRTGELFF. J is TRBJ2-2 and V is TRBV6-1, with a possible D match to TRBD2 (5 bases). The CDR3 is 13 residues long. Germline loops: CDR1 MNHNS, CDR2 SASEGT. V gave up 8 bases and J gave up 5 bases, with 12 bases separating them.

This chain connects TRBV4-1 to TRBJ2-6, with D hard to call. The CDR3 sequence is 15 residues long. The germline gives CDR1 MGHRA, CDR2 YSYEKL. The V end was cut by 4 bases, the J end by 0 bases, with 7 bases between. CDR3: CASSPLLSGANVLTF. CDR3 nucleotides: TGCGCCAGCAGCCCACTTCTCTCTGGGGCCAACGTCCTGACTTTC.

The chain joins TRBV4-1 to TRBJ1-2, with a tentative D call TRBD1 (6 bases). The V end lost 0 bases, the J end lost 2 bases, and 13 bases lay between the germline ends. The CDR3 has 16 residues. CDR1 MGHRA and CDR2 YSYEKL come from the germline V gene. The CDR3 DNA reads as TGCGCCAGCAGCCAAGAAGGTTCGAGGGGGAACTATGGCTACACCTTC. Amino acid sequence: CASSQEGSRGNYGYTF.

The chain has TRBV28 and TRBJ1-2; D uncertain. The germline CDR1 and CDR2 sequences are MDHEN and SYDVKM. This CDR3 is 13 amino acids long. V was clipped by 6 bases and J by 4 bases, with 12 bases between them. The CDR3 DNA reads TGTGCCAGCAGCCTTAGAGTTCTCTATGGCTACACCTTC. Encoded protein: CASSLRVLYGYTF.

This chain uses TRBV18 with TRBJ1-2, with 8 bases matching TRBD1. CDR1 is KGHSH, CDR2 LQKENI, per germline. V trimming: 2 bases; J trimming: 3 bases; junction bases outside the gene matches: 5. The CDR3 spans 15 residues. The DNA for the CDR3 is TGTGCCAGCTCACCAGCGGGACAGGTTCACTATGGCTACACCTTC. The encoded protein is CASSPAGQVHYGYTF.

V is TRBV7-2 and J is TRBJ2-5; possibly TRBD2 for D (6 bases). CDR1 is SGHTA and CDR2 is FQGNSA in the germline V gene. CDR3 length equals 15 residues. The germline V and J ends were trimmed by 1 base and 3 bases, with 12 bases remaining between them. CDR3 in DNA: TGTGCCAGCAGCTTAGAGCTGGCGGGGAAAGAGACCCAGTACTTC. Amino acids: CASSLELAGKETQYF.

The chain couples TRBV4-1 to TRBJ2-2; tentative D call: TRBD1 (6 bases). V lost 1 base, J lost 1 base, and 13 bases lay in between. The CDR3 is made up of 17 amino acids. Germline CDR1 is MGHRA and CDR2 is YSYEKL. CDR3 DNA: TGCGCCAGCAGCCAAGGGGGGCCCGAATGGAACACCGGGGAGCTGTTTTTT. Protein: CASSQGGPEWNTGELFF.

The chain carries TRBV18 and TRBJ1-6; D gene ambiguous. Per germline, CDR1 KGHSH and CDR2 LQKENI. The V and J ends lost 2 bases and 0 bases respectively, with 8 bases between them. The CDR3 length is 16 residues. The CDR3 sequence is CASSPTASSYNSPLHF. The CDR3 nucleotides read TGTGCCAGCTCACCAACAGCCAGCTCCTATAATTCACCCCTCCACTTT. Drawing the rest from reference TRBV18 and TRBJ1-6, the complete variable domain is NAGVMQNPRHLVRRRGQEARLRCSPMKGHSHVYWYRQLPEEGLKFMVYLQKENIIDESGMPKERFSAEFPKEGPSILRIQQVVRGDSAAYFCASSPTASSYNSPLHFGNGTRLTVT.

CDR3 DNA: TGTGCCTGGGCCACATCTCGGGGCAATCAGCCCCAGCATTTT. Protein: CAWATSRGNQPQHF. This chain joins TRBV30 and TRBJ1-5; D unclear. The CDR3 covers 14 residues. The germline V and J ends were trimmed by 5 bases and 2 bases, with 13 bases remaining between them. CDR1 and CDR2 (germline): GTSNPN, SVGIG (reference sequence).

The chain employs TRBV5-1 and TRBJ1-1; TRBD1 agrees at 9 bases. The V gene end was trimmed by 4 bases and the J gene end by 3 bases; junction bases not matched to a gene: 10. The germline V gene encodes CDR1 SGHRS and CDR2 YFSETQ. The CDR3 spans 16 residues. CDR3 bases: TGCGCCAGCAGCGGACGGACAGGGGTAGGGGACACTGAAGCTTTCTTT. Protein sequence: CASSGRTGVGDTEAFF.

The genes are TRBV23-1 and TRBJ2-1, with a possible D match to TRBD2 (5 bases). TRBV23-1 is flagged as an ORF with uncertain function. CDR3 size: 15 residues. Trimming took off 1 base at V and 1 base at J, with 8 bases between the two ends. The CDR3 DNA is TGCGCCAGCAGTCAATTGAGGGTTTCCTACAATGAGCAGTTCTTC. It is translated as CASSQLRVSYNEQFF.

The rearrangement uses TRBV9 and TRBJ1-4; no firm D call. This CDR3 is 14 amino acids long. CDR1 SGDLS and CDR2 YYNGEE come from the germline V gene. V was shortened by 4 bases and J by 4 bases, with 11 bases between the two germline ends. In nucleotides, the CDR3 is TGTGCCAGCAGCCCCGGGAGCCGTAATGAAAAACTGTTTTTT. This translates into CASSPGSRNEKLFF.

The genes are TRBV7-2 and TRBJ1-2; 9 nucleotides agree with TRBD1. From germline, CDR1 is SGHTA and CDR2 FQGNSA. The CDR3 totals 16 residues. Trimming at V came to 3 bases and at J to 5 bases, leaving 10 bases not matched to a gene. The CDR3 DNA reads as TGTGCCAGCAGCTTTCTCGGGACAGGGAAAGGGTATGGCTACACCTTC. Its protein is CASSFLGTGKGYGYTF.

The chain is built from TRBV28 and TRBJ1-2; D might be TRBD1 (5 bases). V was shortened by 2 bases and J by 2 bases, with 6 bases between the two germline ends. Germline CDR1 and CDR2: MDHEN and SYDVKM. This CDR3 spans 13 amino acids. The CDR3 DNA sequence: TGTGCCAGCAGTTTACCAGGGAACTATGGCTACACCTTC. This translates into CASSLPGNYGYTF.

The chain links TRBV9 to TRBJ2-1; 7 bases map to TRBD2. The CDR3 is made up of 16 amino acids. After removal of 2 bases from V and 7 bases from J, the junction contained 12 bases not matched to a gene. Looked up from germline, CDR1 is SGDLS and CDR2 is YYNGEE. CDR3 region: CASSVVPGRGENEQFF. CDR3 coding DNA: TGTGCCAGCAGCGTTGTCCCTGGGAGGGGAGAAAATGAGCAGTTCTTC.

V is TRBV5-4 and J is TRBJ2-7, with TRBD2 matching 13 bases. Per germline, CDR1 SGHNT and CDR2 YYREEE (reference sequence). The CDR3 has 18 amino acids. V lost 4 bases, J lost 1 base, and 11 bases stayed unmatched. The CDR3 loop reads CASSGRGPGLAGSYEQYF. DNA for the CDR3: TGTGCCAGCAGCGGCCGGGGACCGGGACTAGCGGGATCCTACGAGCAGTACTTC.

The rearrangement links TRBV18 to TRBJ1-1; possibly TRBD1 for D (5 bases). Germline V CDR1 and CDR2: KGHSH, LQKENI. The CDR3 is 15 amino acids. V lost 1 base and J 6 bases, leaving 15 bases between the germline ends. The CDR3 is CASSPQSGGGAEAFF. The DNA for the CDR3 is TGTGCCAGCTCACCACAATCGGGGGGAGGTGCTGAAGCTTTCTTT. Combining the CDR3 with reference TRBV18 and TRBJ1-1 gives the whole variable domain NAGVMQNPRHLVRRRGQEARLRCSPMKGHSHVYWYRQLPEEGLKFMVYLQKENIIDESGMPKERFSAEFPKEGPSILRIQQVVRGDSAAYFCASSPQSGGGAEAFFGQGTRLTVV.

This clone was seen more than once but under ten times. This sequence joins TRBV27 and TRBJ1-1; D not certain. V lost 2 bases and J 1 base, leaving 11 bases between the germline ends. The germline V gene has CDR1 MNHEY and CDR2 SMNVEV (reference sequence). This CDR3 has 15 residues. This CDR3 is CASSLSGNANTEAFF. In nucleotides, the CDR3 is TGTGCCAGCAGTTTAAGCGGCAATGCGAACACTGAAGCTTTCTTT.

This clone was recorded once. This sequence joins TRBV5-6 and TRBJ1-2, with D possibly TRBD1 on 5 matching bases. CDR1 is SGHDT, CDR2 YYEEEE, per germline. Deletions cut 7 bases from V and 6 bases from J, with 16 bases between. The CDR3 length is 13 residues. The CDR3 DNA reads as TGTGCCAGCCAAATACAAGGGGCGCATGGCTACACCTTC. Translating gives CASQIQGAHGYTF.